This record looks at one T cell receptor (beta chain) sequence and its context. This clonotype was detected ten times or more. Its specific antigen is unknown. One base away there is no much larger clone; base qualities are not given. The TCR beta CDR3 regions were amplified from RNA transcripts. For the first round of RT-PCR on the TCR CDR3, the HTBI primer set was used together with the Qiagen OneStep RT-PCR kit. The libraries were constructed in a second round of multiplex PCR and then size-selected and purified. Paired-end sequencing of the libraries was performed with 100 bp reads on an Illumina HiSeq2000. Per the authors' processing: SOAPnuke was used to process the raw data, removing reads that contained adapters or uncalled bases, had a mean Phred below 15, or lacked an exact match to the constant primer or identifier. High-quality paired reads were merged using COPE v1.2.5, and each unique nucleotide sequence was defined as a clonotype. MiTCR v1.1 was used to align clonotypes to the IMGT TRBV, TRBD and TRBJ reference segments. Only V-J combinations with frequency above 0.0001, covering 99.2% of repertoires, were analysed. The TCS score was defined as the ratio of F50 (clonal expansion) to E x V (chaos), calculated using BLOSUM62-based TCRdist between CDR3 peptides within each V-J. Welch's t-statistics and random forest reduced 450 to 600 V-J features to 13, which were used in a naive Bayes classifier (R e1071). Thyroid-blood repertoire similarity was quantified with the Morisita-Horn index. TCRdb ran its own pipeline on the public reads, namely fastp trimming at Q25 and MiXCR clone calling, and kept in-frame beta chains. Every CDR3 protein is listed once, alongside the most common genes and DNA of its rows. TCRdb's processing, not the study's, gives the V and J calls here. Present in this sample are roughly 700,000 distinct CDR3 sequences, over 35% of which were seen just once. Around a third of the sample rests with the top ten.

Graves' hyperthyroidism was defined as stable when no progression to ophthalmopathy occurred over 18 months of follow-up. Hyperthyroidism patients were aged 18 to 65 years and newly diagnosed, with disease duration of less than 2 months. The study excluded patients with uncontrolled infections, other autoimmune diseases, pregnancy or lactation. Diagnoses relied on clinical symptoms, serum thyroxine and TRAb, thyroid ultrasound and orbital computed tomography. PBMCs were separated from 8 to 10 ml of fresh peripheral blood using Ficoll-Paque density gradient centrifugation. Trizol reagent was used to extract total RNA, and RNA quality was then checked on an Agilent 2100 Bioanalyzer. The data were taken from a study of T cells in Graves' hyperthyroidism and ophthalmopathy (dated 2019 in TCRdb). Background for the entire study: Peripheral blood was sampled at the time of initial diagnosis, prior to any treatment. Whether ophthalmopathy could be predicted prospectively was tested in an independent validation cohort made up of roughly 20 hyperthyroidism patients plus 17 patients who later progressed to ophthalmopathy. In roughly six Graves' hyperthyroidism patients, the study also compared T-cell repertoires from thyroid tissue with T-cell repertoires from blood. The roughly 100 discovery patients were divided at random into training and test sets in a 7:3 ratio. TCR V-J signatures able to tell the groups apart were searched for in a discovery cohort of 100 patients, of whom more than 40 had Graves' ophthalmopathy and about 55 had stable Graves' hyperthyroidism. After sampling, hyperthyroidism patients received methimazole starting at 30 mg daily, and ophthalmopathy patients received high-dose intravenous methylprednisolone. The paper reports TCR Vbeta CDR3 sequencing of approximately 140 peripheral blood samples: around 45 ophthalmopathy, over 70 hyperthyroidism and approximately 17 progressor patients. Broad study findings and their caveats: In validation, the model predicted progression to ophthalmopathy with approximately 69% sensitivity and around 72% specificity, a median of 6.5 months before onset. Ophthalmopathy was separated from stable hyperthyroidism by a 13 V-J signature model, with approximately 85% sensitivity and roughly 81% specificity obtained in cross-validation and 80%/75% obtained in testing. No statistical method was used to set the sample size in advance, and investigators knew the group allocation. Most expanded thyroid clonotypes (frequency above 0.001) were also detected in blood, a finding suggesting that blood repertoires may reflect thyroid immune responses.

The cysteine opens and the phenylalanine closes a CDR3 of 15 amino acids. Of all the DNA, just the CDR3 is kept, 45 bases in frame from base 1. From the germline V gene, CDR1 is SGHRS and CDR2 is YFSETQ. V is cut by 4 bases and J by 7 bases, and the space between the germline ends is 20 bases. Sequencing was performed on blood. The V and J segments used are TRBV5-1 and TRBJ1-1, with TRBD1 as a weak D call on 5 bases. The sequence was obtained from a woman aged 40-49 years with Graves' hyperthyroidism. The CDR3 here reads CASSPIRDAYGEAFF. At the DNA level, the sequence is TGCGCCAGCAGCCCTATCCGGGACGCGTATGGTGAAGCTTTCTTT.